Following are 7 T cell receptor beta chains from one sample sequenced in a study of OX40 agonist ivuxolimab in advanced cancers. TCRdb keeps only in-frame clones here, not all; method: immunoSEQ multiplex PCR. The repertoire holds about 86,000 clones, with roughly 89% as singletons. Sequencing was performed on CD4+ or CD8+ T cells sorted from blood, taken in a trial of the OX40 agonist ivuxolimab. The source of these receptors is an adult with an advanced solid tumor such as melanoma, head and neck, liver or kidney cancer.

V usage is TRBV6-6 and J usage is TRBJ1-3; perhaps TRBD1 as D (5 bases). The CDR3 length is 16 residues. Trimming removed 4 bases from V and 0 bases from J, with 13 bases in between. The germline CDR1 and CDR2 sequences are MNHNY and SVGAGI (reference sequence). This chain's CDR3 is CASSWGTSSSGNTIYF. The DNA for the CDR3 is TGTGCCAGCAGTTGGGGGACTTCTAGCTCTGGAAACACCATATATTTT.

This chain links TRBV2 with TRBJ2-3, with 9 bases fitting TRBD2. The CDR3 contains 16 residues. Losses at the gene ends were 6 bases for V and 6 bases for J; bases not matched to a gene: 13. CDR1 is SNHLY and CDR2 is FYNNEI in the germline V gene. The DNA for the CDR3 is TGTGCCAGCAGGCAGACTAGCGGACCCCGGCGGGATACGCAGTATTTT. The encoded protein is CASRQTSGPRRDTQYF.

V is TRBV10-3 and J is TRBJ2-5, with D perhaps TRBD2 (5 bases). V lost 3 bases and J lost 4, with 9 bases in between. In germline, CDR1 is ENHRY, CDR2 SYGVKD. This CDR3 has 13 amino acids. This chain's CDR3 is CAISDRGRETQYF. In nucleotides, the CDR3 is TGTGCCATCAGTGATCGAGGGAGAGAGACCCAGTACTTC.

The CDR3 is CASSVPSGNTIYF. The CDR3 region has the DNA TGTGCCAGCAGCGTGCCCTCTGGAAACACCATATATTTT. V usage is TRBV9 and J usage is TRBJ1-3; D ambiguous. The germline V and J ends were trimmed by 2 bases and 0 bases, with 3 bases remaining between them. CDR1 and CDR2 (germline): SGDLS, YYNGEE. This CDR3 comprises 13 residues.

J is TRBJ2-5 and V is TRBV19, with a tentative D call TRBD2 (5 bases). Trimming shortened V by 5 bases and J by 5 bases, and 12 bases separated the two germline ends. The CDR3 spans 13 residues. Per germline, CDR1 LNHDA and CDR2 SQIVND (reference sequence). The CDR3 sequence: CASSVRTWETQYF. The CDR3 nucleotides are TGTGCCAGTAGTGTTCGGACTTGGGAGACCCAGTACTTC.

The J gene is TRBJ2-6, the V gene TRBV5-4; the D is unclear. This CDR3 contains 17 residues. Germline-derived CDR1 and CDR2 are SGHNT and YYREEE (reference sequence). The V end lost 0 bases, the J end lost 0 bases, and 10 bases lay between the germline ends. The CDR3 sequence: CASSLAPGFSGANVLTF. DNA of the CDR3: TGTGCCAGCAGCTTGGCCCCAGGCTTCTCTGGGGCCAACGTCCTGACTTTC.

This rearrangement joins TRBV7-9 to TRBJ2-6, with D uncertain. Looked up from germline, CDR1 is SEHNR and CDR2 is FQNEAQ (reference sequence). CDR3 length equals 15 residues. With 4 bases removed from V and 0 bases from J, the gap between germline ends came to 7 bases. The CDR3 coding sequence is TGTGCCAGCAGCTCAGTTTCCTCTGGGGCCAACGTCCTGACTTTC. It encodes CASSSVSSGANVLTF.